This T cell receptor beta chain comes out of a study of blood T cell repertoires in COVID-19. Study at large: Researchers got acute and convalescent COVID-19 samples from the United States, Italy and Spain. PBMCs, B-cell-depleted T cells, or T cells provided the cDNA or gDNA that made up the material.

Original data processing: Reference gene primer amplification yielded estimated nucleated cell counts. Assay: immunoSEQ multiplex PCR; the TCRdb copy retains only in-frame clones and omits some. V and J calls and clone size are those listed in that table; D and trimming were worked out from the DNA. The sample contains some 74,000 clones, around 89% of which appear only once. The CDR3 consists of 13 residues. V was clipped by 1 base and J by 3 bases, with 6 bases between them. Germline values: CDR1 MNHNS, CDR2 SASEGT. The chain has TRBV6-1 and TRBJ1-1; the D gene is possibly TRBD1 (5 bases). Material: peripheral blood. This clonotype was sampled from a woman over 75 with acute or convalescent COVID-19. CDR3 protein: CASSEGGDTEAFF. CDR3 in DNA: TGTGCCAGCAGTGAAGGGGGGGACACTGAAGCTTTCTTT.